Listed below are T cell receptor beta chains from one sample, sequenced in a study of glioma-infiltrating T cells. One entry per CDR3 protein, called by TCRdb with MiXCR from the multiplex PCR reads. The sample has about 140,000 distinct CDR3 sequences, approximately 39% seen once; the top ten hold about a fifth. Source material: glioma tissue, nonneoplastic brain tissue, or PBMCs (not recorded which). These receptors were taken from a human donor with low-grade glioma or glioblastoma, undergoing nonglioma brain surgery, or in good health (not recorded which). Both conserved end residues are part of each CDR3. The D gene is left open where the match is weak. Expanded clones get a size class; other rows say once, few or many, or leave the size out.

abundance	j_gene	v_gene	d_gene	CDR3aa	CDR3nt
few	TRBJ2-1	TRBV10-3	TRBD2	CAISETSDYNEQFF	TGTGCCATCAGTGAAACTAGCGACTACAATGAGCAGTTCTTC
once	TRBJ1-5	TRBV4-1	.	CASSQGIQDGQPQHF	TGCGCCAGCAGCCAAGGGATCCAGGACGGGCAGCCCCAGCATTTT
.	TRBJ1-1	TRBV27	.	CASSLNSGHTTEAFF	TGTGCCAGCAGTTTAAACTCAGGGCATACCACTGAAGCTTTCTTT
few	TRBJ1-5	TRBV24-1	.	CATSDSNQPQHF	TGTGCCACCAGTGATTCCAATCAGCCCCAGCATTTT
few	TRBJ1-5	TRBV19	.	CASMVESNQPQHF	TGTGCCAGTATGGTCGAGAGCAATCAGCCCCAGCATTTT
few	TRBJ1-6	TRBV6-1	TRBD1	CASSPTPQGGNSPLHF	TGTGCCAGCAGTCCCACCCCCCAGGGGGGTAATTCACCCCTCCACTTT
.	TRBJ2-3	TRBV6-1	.	CASSYRASRTDTQYF	TGTGCCAGCAGTTATAGGGCTAGCAGGACAGATACGCAGTATTTT
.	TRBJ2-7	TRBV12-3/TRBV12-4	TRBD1	CASRPGTGNYEQYF	TGTGCCAGCAGACCAGGGACAGGTAACTACGAGCAGTACTTC
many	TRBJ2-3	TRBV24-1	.	CATSANTDTQYF	TGTGCCACCAGTGCCAACACAGATACGCAGTATTTT
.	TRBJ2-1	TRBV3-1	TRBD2	CASSHATSGRRNNEQFF	TGTGCCAGCAGCCACGCGACTAGCGGGAGAAGAAACAATGAGCAGTTCTTC
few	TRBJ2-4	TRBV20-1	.	CSAHQRVGRNIQYF	TGCAGTGCTCACCAGCGGGTGGGTAGAAACATTCAGTACTTC
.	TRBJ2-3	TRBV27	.	CASSGGEDPTDTQYF	TGTGCCAGCAGTGGGGGTGAAGATCCCACAGATACGCAGTATTTT
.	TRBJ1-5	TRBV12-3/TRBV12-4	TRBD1	CASSYSSGGDQPQHF	TGTGCCAGCAGTTACTCCTCAGGGGGTGATCAGCCCCAGCATTTT
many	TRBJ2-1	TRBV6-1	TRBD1	CASSEDWDRKDEQFF	TGTGCCAGCAGTGAAGACTGGGACAGGAAGGATGAGCAGTTCTTC
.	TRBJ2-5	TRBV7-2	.	CASSFTSLGTQYF	TGTGCCAGCAGCTTTACCAGCCTAGGGACCCAGTACTTC
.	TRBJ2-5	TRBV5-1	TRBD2	CASSLGGGVQETQYF	TGCGCCAGCAGCTTGGGTGGGGGGGTACAAGAGACCCAGTACTTC
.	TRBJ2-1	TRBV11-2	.	CASSLDSSTYNEQFF	TGTGCCAGCAGCTTAGATAGTAGTACCTACAATGAGCAGTTCTTC
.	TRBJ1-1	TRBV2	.	CASSAGGITEAFF	TGTGCCAGCAGTGCCGGGGGTATCACTGAAGCTTTCTTT
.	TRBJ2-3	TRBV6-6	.	CASSYSGGEWDTQYF	TGTGCCAGCAGTTACTCGGGGGGTGAGTGGGATACGCAGTATTTT
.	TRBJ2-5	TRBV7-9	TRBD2	CASSPRLAGRETQYF	TGTGCCAGCAGCCCGAGACTAGCGGGACGAGAGACCCAGTACTTC
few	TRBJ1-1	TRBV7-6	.	CASSLVFGRNTEAFF	TGTGCCAGCAGCTTAGTTTTCGGAAGGAACACTGAAGCTTTCTTT
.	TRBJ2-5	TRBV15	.	CATSRDFGAPETKYF	TGTGCCACCAGCAGAGATTTCGGGGCGCCGGAGACCAAGTACTTC
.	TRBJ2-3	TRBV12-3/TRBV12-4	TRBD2	CASSTGIAGGTDTQYF	TGTGCCAGCAGTACGGGAATAGCGGGTGGAACAGATACGCAGTATTTT
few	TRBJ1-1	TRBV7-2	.	CASSLLSPNTEAFF	TGTGCCAGCAGCTTACTGTCACCGAACACTGAAGCTTTCTTT
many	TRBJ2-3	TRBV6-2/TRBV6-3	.	CASSYQGDTQYF	TGTGCCAGCAGTTATCAGGGAGATACGCAGTATTTT
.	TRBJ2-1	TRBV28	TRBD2	CDKKTSDYNEQFF	TGTGACAAAAAGACTAGCGACTACAATGAGCAGTTCTTC
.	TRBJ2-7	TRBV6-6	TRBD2	CASSYQSSGHSYEQYF	TGTGCCAGCAGTTACCAATCTAGCGGCCATTCCTACGAGCAGTACTTC
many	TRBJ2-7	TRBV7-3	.	CASSPTTYEQYF	TGTGCCAGCAGCCCGACGACCTACGAGCAGTACTTC
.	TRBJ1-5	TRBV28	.	CASSKIQGGNQPQHF	TGTGCCAGCAGTAAGATACAAGGTGGCAATCAGCCCCAGCATTTT
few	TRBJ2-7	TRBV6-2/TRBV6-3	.	CASSYFAVSYEQYF	TGTGCCAGCAGTTACTTTGCGGTCTCCTACGAGCAGTACTTC
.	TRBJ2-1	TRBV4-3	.	CASSQLGALLGEQFF	TGCGCCAGCAGCCAATTGGGCGCTCTGTTAGGTGAGCAGTTCTTC
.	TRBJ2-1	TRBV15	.	CATSREGLVRTVQSEKFF	TGTGCCACCAGCAGAGAGGGGCTAGTAAGGACAGTCCAGAGTGAGAAGTTCTTC
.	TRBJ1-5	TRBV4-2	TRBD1	CASSQDRTGNQPQHF	TGTGCCAGCAGCCAAGATCGGACAGGTAATCAGCCCCAGCATTTT
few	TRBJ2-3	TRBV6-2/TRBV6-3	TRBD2	CASSYSTSGGTDTQYF	TGTGCCAGCAGTTACTCTACTAGCGGGGGCACAGATACGCAGTATTTT
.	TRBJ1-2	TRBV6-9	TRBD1	CASSYPGGYGYTF	TGTGCCAGCAGTTACCCAGGGGGCTATGGCTACACCTTC
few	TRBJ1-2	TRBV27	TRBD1	CASSKDREVVAYTF	TGTGCCAGCAGTAAGGACAGGGAGGTCGTAGCCTACACCTTC
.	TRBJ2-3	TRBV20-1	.	CSATQGKTDTQYF	TGCAGTGCTACACAGGGCAAGACAGATACGCAGTATTTT
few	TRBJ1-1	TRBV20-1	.	CSARWANQRGMNTEAFF	TGCAGTGCTAGATGGGCAAACCAGAGGGGCATGAACACTGAAGCTTTCTTT
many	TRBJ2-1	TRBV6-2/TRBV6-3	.	CASSYESERDNEQFF	TGTGCCAGCAGTTATGAGTCAGAACGTGACAATGAGCAGTTCTTC
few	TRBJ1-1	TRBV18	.	CASSRTTMNTEAFF	TGTGCCAGCTCAAGGACAACCATGAACACTGAAGCTTTCTTT
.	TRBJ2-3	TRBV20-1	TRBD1	CSATNQGAGDTQYF	TGCAGTGCTACGAATCAGGGGGCCGGGGATACGCAGTATTTT
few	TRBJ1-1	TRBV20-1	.	CSVRDISFGTEAFF	TGCAGTGTCCGAGACATTTCGTTTGGCACTGAAGCTTTCTTT
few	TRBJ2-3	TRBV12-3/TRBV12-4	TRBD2	CASSLALAGGSDTQYF	TGTGCCAGCAGTTTGGCTCTAGCGGGGGGATCAGATACGCAGTATTTT
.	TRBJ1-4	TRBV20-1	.	CSARSMDNEKLFF	TGCAGTGCTAGGAGTATGGATAATGAAAAACTGTTTTTT
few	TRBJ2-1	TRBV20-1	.	CSARAGSAYNEQFF	TGCAGTGCTAGAGCCGGAAGCGCCTACAATGAGCAGTTCTTC
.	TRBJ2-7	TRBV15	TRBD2	CASSFGPSGSKYF	TGTGCCAGCAGTTTTGGTCCTAGCGGGAGTAAGTACTTC
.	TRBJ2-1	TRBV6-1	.	CASTASLSYNEQFF	TGTGCCAGCACTGCGTCCCTCTCCTACAATGAGCAGTTCTTC
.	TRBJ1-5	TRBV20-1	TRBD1	CSAPTGTGGNQPQHF	TGCAGTGCTCCTACCGGGACAGGGGGCAATCAGCCCCAGCATTTT
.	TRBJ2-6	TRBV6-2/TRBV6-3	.	CASRPLGSGANVLTF	TGTGCCAGCAGGCCCCTCGGTTCTGGGGCCAACGTCCTGACTTTC
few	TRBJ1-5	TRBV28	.	CASIRLYSNQPQHF	TGTGCCAGCATTCGACTTTATAGCAATCAGCCCCAGCATTTT
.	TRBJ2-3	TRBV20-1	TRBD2	CSARGLAGSQNTQYF	TGCAGTGCTAGAGGACTAGCGGGATCCCAAAATACGCAGTATTTT
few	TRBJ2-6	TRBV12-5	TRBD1	CASGLASGQTGANVLTF	TGTGCTAGTGGTTTGGCCTCGGGACAGACTGGGGCCAACGTCCTGACTTTC
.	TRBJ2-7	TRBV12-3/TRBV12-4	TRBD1	CASSDRASYEQYF	TGTGCCAGCAGTGACAGGGCCTCCTACGAGCAGTACTTC
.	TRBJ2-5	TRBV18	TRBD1	CASSPPGQGPETQYF	TGTGCCAGCTCACCACCGGGACAGGGACCCGAGACCCAGTACTTC
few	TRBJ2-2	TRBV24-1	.	CATREKDSTTGELFF	TGTGCCACCAGAGAGAAAGACAGTACAACCGGGGAGCTGTTTTTT
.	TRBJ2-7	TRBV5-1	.	CASSLARARVYEQYF	TGCGCCAGCAGCTTGGCCAGGGCGCGGGTTTACGAGCAGTACTTC
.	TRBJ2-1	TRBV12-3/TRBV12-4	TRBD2	CASRAREGFYNEQFF	TGTGCCAGCAGGGCACGGGAGGGGTTCTACAATGAGCAGTTCTTC
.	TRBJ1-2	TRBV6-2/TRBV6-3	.	CASSYPVRGSKDGYTF	TGTGCCAGCAGTTACCCCGTTAGAGGAAGTAAAGATGGCTACACCTTC
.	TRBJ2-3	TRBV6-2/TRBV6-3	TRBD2	CASSPASGGVLDTQYF	TGTGCCAGCAGTCCAGCTAGCGGGGGGGTCCTTGATACGCAGTATTTT
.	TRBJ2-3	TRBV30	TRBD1	CAWNRGDDAGTQYF	TGTGCCTGGAACAGGGGGGATGACGCAGGGACGCAGTATTTT